These T cell receptor beta chains were read from a single sample in a study of blood T cell repertoires in COVID-19. TCRdb's copy holds only in-frame clones and misses some; the assay was immunoSEQ multiplex PCR. The table has roughly 120,000 clones, approximately 89% seen once. The specimen was peripheral blood. Receptor source: a woman aged 55-75 years with COVID-19, enrolled during active disease. The conserved cysteine and the conserved F or W are not part of the CDR3 here. Not all rows give a size; the values are once, few, many and, for expanded clones, a class.

V gene: TRBV19
clone size: .
CDR3 protein: ASSRRDRGETQY

V gene: TRBV3-1/TRBV3-2
clone size: .
CDR3 protein: ASSQGGSIFNQPQH

V gene: TRBV11-2
clone size: once
CDR3 protein: ASSLQGGWTEAF

V gene: TRBV9
clone size: .
CDR3 protein: ASSTRDRLNTEAF

V gene: TRBV7-8
clone size: .
CDR3 protein: ASSLQTSGGADTQY

V gene: TRBV3-1/TRBV3-2
clone size: .
CDR3 protein: ASSPPPGGTNEKLF

V gene: TRBV4-1
clone size: .
CDR3 protein: ASSQGRDRGYGQPQH

V gene: TRBV28
clone size: .
CDR3 protein: ASSLPSGKVSQY

V gene: TRBV6-5
clone size: .
CDR3 protein: ASRISGGAIYEQY

V gene: TRBV28
clone size: .
CDR3 protein: ASKVGGNTIY

V gene: TRBV7-2
clone size: .
CDR3 protein: ASRPRTGLSDTQY

V gene: TRBV28
clone size: .
CDR3 protein: ASSSVVNTEAF

V gene: TRBV6-5
clone size: .
CDR3 protein: ASSSESYGYT

V gene: TRBV18
clone size: few
CDR3 protein: ASSPVGGTEAF

V gene: TRBV15
clone size: .
CDR3 protein: ATSRQDSYEQY

V gene: TRBV18
clone size: .
CDR3 protein: ASSPRGNTEAF

V gene: TRBV18
clone size: .
CDR3 protein: ASSHGQRDQPQH

V gene: TRBV7-8
clone size: .
CDR3 protein: ASSLKAGGWTEAF

V gene: TRBV5-1
clone size: .
CDR3 protein: ASSLQDPYEQY

V gene: TRBV12-3/TRBV12-4
clone size: .
CDR3 protein: ASRQGRFEKLF

V gene: TRBV15
clone size: .
CDR3 protein: ATSRGRGTGELF

V gene: TRBV20-1
clone size: .
CDR3 protein: SVSSRTGSYEQY

V gene: TRBV7-9
clone size: .
CDR3 protein: ASSLEGTYGYT

V gene: TRBV23-1
clone size: .
CDR3 protein: ASSRGQGPNYNSPLH

V gene: TRBV19
clone size: few
CDR3 protein: ASHSPRGGVTEAF

V gene: TRBV15
clone size: .
CDR3 protein: ATSWQKGLAGRRYEQY

V gene: TRBV2
clone size: few
CDR3 protein: ASSESGERGYT

V gene: TRBV19
clone size: .
CDR3 protein: ASSLGTGMGTEAF

V gene: TRBV27
clone size: .
CDR3 protein: ASSLTEPSQETQY

V gene: TRBV10-1
clone size: .
CDR3 protein: ASSPGTGNTIY

V gene: TRBV27
clone size: .
CDR3 protein: ASSLSGTVNYGYT

V gene: TRBV27
clone size: .
CDR3 protein: ASSLWTRESYEQY

V gene: TRBV6-6
clone size: .
CDR3 protein: ASSYATRRVNSPLH

V gene: TRBV5-1
clone size: .
CDR3 protein: ASSSPLAGGALDTEAF

V gene: TRBV9
clone size: .
CDR3 protein: ASSVVVNTDTQY

V gene: TRBV28
clone size: .
CDR3 protein: ASSAGSLSYT

V gene: TRBV5-1
clone size: .
CDR3 protein: ASSKPPSGGETQY

V gene: TRBV10-3
clone size: .
CDR3 protein: AISEVLAGAYRSTDTQY

V gene: TRBV9
clone size: .
CDR3 protein: ASSKWGDEKLF

V gene: TRBV7-3
clone size: .
CDR3 protein: ASSPSPSIASTDTQY

V gene: TRBV19
clone size: .
CDR3 protein: ASSMTATNTEAF

V gene: TRBV6-2/TRBV6-3
clone size: .
CDR3 protein: ASSSGQLHYFSTDTQY

V gene: TRBV7-9
clone size: .
CDR3 protein: ASSARGGYTDTQY

V gene: TRBV7-9
clone size: once
CDR3 protein: ASSDGQGVTNEKLF

V gene: TRBV20-1
clone size: .
CDR3 protein: SASWTDYEQY

V gene: TRBV23-1
clone size: .
CDR3 protein: ASRGQGRNEQF

V gene: TRBV5-6
clone size: .
CDR3 protein: ASSPTGNYGYT

V gene: TRBV5-8
clone size: .
CDR3 protein: ASSTWTGGKGYT